What follows describes a single TCR beta chain. CDR1 is SGHKS, CDR2 YYEKEE, per germline (reference sequence). Trimming pared 4 bases from V and 6 bases from J, leaving 14 bases between. This CDR3 contains 13 residues. TCRbeta library preparation incorporated unique molecular identifiers. Each CDR3 protein is one row after TCRdb ran MiXCR on the PCR reads. The table records roughly 500,000 distinct CDR3 sequences, 18% of them present only once. This sample stems from a study of T-cell reconstitution after alpha-beta-depleted transplantation in children. Here the sequenced sample was PBMCs from the stem cell graft donor, taken from the stem cell graft. The chain carries TRBV5-5 and TRBJ2-7, with a possible D match to TRBD1 (6 bases). The clonotype comes from a human donor who donated a stem cell graft to a child with acute lymphoblastic leukemia. CDR3 sequence reads: CASSGTQGIEQYF. Written as DNA, the CDR3 is TGTGCCAGCAGCGGCACGCAGGGGATCGAGCAGTACTTC.